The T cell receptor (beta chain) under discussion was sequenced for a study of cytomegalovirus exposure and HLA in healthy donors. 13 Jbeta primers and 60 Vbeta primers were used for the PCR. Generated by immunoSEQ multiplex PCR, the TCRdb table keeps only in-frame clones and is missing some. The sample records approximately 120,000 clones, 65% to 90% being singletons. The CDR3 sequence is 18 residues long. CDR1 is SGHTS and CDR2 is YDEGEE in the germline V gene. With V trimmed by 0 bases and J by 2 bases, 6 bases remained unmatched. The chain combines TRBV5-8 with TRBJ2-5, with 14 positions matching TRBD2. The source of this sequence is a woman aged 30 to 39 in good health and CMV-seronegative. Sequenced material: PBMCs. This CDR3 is CASSLGTSGRSGQETQYF. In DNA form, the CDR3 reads TGTGCCAGCAGCTTGGGGACTAGCGGGAGGAGCGGGCAAGAGACCCAGTACTTC. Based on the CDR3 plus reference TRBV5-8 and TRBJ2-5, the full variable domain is EAGVTQSPTHLIKTRGQQATLRCSPISGHTSVYWYQQALGLGLQFLLWYDEGEERNRGNFPPRFSGRQFPNYSSELNVNALELEDSALYLCASSLGTSGRSGQETQYFGPGTRLLVL.